The entry below describes one TCR beta chain. This sample stems from a study of cytomegalovirus exposure and HLA in healthy donors. The study ran its PCR with 60 Vbeta and 13 Jbeta primers. Sequencing used immunoSEQ multiplex PCR; TCRdb keeps in-frame clones, though not all of them. The sample lists fewer than 150,000 clones, more than 60% occurring once. Sequenced sample: PBMCs. The clonotype comes from a woman in her forties in good health and CMV-seropositive.

Here the CDR3 reads CASSPVSSGGSFDNEQFF. CDR3 coding DNA: TGTGCCAGCTCACCAGTTAGTAGCGGGGGGTCTTTCGACAATGAGCAGTTCTTC. This chain joins TRBV18 and TRBJ2-1; 10 bases line up with TRBD2. V lost 2 bases, J lost 5 bases, and 12 bases stayed unmatched. The V gene's germline CDR1 is KGHSH and CDR2 LQKENI. CDR3 length equals 18 residues.